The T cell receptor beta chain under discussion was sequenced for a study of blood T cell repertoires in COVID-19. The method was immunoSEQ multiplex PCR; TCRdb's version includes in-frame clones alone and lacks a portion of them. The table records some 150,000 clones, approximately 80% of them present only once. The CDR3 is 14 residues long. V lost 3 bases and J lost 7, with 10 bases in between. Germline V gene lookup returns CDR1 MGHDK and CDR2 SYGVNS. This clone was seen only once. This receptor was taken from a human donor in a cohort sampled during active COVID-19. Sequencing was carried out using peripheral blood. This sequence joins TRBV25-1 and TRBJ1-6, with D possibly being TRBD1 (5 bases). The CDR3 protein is CASSDRVTNSPLHF. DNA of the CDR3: TGTGCCAGCAGTGACAGGGTTACGAATTCACCCCTCCACTTT.